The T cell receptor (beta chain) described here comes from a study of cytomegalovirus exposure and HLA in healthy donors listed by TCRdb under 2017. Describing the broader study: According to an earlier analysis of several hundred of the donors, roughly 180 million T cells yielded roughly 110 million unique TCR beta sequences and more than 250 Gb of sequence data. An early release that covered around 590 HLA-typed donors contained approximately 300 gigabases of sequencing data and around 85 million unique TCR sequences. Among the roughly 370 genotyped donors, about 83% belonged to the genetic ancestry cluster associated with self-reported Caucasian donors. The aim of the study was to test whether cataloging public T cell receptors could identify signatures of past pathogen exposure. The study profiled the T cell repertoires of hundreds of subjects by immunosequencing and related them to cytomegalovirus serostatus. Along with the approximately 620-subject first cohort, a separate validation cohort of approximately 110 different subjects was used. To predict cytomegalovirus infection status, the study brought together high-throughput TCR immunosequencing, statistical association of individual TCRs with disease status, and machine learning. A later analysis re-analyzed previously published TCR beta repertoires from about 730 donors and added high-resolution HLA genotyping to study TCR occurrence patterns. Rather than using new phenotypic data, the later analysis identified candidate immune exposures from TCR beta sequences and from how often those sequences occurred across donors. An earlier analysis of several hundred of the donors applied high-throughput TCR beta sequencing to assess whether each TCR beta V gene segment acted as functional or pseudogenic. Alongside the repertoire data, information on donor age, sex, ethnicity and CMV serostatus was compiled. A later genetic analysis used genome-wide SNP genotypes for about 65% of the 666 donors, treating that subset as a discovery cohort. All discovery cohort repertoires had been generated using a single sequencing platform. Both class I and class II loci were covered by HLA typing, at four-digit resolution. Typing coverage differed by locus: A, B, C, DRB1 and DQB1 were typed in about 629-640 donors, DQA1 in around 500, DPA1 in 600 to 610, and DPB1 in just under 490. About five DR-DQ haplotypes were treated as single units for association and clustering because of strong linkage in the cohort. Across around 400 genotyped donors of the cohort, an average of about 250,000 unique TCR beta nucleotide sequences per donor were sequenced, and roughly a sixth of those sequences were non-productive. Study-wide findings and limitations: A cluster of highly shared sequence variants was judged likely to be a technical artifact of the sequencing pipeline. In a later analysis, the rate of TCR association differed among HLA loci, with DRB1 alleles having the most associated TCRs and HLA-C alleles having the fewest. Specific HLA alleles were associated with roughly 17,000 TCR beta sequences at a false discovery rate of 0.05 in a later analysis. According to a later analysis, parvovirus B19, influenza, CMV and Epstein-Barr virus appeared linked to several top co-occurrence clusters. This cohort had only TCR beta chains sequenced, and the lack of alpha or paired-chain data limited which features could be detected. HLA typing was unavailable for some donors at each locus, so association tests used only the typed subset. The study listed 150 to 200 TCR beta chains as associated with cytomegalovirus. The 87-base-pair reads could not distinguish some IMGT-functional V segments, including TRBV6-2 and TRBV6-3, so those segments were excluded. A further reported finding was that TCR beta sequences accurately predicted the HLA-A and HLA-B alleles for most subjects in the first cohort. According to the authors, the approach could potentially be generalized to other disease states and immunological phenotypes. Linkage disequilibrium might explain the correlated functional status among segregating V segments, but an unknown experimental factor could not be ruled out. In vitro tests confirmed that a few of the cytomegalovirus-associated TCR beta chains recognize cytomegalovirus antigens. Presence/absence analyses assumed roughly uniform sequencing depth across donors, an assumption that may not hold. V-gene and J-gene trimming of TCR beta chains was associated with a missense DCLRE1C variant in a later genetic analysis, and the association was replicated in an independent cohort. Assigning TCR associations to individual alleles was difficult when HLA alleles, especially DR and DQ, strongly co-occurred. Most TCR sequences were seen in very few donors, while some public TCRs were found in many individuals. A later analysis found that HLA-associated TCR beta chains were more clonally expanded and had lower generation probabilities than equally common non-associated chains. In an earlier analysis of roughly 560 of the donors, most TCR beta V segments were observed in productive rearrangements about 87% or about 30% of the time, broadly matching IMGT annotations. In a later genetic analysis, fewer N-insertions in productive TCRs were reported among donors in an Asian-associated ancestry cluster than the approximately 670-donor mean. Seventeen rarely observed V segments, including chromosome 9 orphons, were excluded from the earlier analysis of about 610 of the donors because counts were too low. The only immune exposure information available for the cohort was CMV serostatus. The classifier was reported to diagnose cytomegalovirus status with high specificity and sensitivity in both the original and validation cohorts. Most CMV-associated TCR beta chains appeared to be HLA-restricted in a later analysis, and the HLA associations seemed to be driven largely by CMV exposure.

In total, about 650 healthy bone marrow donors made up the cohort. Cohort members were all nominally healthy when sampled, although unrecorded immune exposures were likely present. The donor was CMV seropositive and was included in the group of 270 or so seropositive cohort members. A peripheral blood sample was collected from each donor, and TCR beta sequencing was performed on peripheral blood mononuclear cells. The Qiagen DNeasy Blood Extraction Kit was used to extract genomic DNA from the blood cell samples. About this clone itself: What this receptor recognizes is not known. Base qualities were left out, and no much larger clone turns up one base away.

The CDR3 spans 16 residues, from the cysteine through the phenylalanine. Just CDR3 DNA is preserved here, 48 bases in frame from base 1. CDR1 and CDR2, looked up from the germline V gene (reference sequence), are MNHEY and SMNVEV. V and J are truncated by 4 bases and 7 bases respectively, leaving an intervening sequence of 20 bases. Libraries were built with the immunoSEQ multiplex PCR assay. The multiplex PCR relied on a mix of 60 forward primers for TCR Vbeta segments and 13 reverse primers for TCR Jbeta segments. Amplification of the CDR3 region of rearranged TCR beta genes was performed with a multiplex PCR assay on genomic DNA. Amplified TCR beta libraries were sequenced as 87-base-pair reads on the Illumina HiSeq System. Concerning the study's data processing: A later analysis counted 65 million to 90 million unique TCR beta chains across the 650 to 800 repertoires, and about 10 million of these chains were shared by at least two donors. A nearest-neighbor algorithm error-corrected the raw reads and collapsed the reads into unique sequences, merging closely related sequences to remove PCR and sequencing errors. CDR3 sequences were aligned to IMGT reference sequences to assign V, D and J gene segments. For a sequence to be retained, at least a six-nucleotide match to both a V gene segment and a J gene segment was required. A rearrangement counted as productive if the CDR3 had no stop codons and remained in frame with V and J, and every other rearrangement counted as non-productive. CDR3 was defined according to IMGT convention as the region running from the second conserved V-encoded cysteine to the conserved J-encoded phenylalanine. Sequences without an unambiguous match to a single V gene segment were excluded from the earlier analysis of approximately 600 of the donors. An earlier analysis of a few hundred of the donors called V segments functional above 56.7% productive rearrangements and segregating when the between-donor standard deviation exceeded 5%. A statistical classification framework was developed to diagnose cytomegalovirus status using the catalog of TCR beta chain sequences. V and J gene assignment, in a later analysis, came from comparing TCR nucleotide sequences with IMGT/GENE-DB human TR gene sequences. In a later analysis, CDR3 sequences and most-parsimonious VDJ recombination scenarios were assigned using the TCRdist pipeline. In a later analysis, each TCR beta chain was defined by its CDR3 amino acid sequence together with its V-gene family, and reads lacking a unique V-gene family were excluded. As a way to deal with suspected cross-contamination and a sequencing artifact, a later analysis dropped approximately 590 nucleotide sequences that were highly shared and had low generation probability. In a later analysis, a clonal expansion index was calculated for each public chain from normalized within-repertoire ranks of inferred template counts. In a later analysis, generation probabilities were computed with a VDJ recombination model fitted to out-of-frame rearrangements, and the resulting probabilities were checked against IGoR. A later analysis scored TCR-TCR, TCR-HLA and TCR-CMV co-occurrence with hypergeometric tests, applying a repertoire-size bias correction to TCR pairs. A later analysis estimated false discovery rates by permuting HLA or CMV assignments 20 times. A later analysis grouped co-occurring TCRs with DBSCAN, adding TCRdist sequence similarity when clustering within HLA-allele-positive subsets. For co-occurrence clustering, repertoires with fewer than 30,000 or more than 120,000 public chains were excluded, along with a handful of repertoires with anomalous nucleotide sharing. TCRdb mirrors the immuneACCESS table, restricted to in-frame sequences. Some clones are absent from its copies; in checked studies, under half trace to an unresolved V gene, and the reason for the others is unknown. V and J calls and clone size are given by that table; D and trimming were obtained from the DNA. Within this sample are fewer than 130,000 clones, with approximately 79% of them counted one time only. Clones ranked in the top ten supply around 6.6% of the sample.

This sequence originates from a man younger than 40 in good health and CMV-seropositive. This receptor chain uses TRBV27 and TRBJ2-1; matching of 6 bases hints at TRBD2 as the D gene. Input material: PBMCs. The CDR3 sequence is CASSSASGSPGNEQFF. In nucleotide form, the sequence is TGTGCCAGCAGTTCGGCCAGCGGGTCCCCCGGGAATGAGCAGTTCTTC.